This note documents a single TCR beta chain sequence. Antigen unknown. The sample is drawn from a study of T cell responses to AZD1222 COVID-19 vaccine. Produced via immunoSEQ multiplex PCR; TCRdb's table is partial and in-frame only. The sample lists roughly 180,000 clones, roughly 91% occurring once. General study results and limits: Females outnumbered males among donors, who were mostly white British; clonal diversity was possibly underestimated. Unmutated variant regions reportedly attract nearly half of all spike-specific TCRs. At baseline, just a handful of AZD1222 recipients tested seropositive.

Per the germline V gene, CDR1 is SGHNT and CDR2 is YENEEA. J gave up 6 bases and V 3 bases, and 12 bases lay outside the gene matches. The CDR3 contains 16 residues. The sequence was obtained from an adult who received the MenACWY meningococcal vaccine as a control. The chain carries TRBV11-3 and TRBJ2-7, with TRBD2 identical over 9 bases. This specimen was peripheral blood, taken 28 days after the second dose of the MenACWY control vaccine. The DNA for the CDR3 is TGTGCCAGCAGCTTCGGGACTCGCGGGGGGGCGGGCGAGCAGTACTTC. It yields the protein CASSFGTRGGAGEQYF. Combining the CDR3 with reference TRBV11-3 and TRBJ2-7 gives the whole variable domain EAGVVQSPRYKIIEKKQPVAFWCNPISGHNTLYWYLQNLGQGPELLIRYENEEAVDDSQLPKDRFSAERLKGVDSTLKIQPAELGDSAVYLCASSFGTRGGAGEQYFGPGTRLTVT.